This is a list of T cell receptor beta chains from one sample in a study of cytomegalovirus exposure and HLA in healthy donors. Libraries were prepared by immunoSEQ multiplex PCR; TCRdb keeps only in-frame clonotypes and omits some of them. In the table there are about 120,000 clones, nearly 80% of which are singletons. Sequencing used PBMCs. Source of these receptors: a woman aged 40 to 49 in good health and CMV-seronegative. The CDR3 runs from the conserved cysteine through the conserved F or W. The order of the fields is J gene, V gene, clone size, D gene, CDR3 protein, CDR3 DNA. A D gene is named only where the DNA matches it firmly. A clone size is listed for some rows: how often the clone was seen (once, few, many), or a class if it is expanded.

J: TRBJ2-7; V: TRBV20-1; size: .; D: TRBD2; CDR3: CSARGGGEQYF; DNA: TGCAGTGCTAGGGGCGGGGGGGAGCAGTACTTC
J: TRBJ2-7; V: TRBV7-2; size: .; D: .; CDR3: CASSTSWGQGYEQYF; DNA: TGTGCCAGCAGCACATCATGGGGACAAGGCTACGAGCAGTACTTC
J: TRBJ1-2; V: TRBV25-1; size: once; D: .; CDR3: CASSEAVEANYGYTF; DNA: TGTGCCAGCAGTGAGGCGGTAGAGGCTAACTATGGCTACACCTTC
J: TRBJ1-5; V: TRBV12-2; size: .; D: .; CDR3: CASRFRFSGFDQPQHF; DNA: TGTGCAAGTCGCTTCAGGTTTTCAGGGTTCGATCAGCCCCAGCATTTT
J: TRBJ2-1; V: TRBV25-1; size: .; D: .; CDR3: CASSIPGYNEQFF; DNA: TGTGCCAGCAGTATCCCGGGGTACAATGAGCAGTTCTTC
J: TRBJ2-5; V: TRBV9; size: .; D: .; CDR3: CASSEGSQETQYF; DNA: TGTGCCAGCAGCGAGGGGTCCCAAGAGACCCAGTACTTC
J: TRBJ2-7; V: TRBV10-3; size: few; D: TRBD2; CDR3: CATGSGSGYEQYF; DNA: TGTGCCACCGGTAGCGGGTCTGGCTACGAGCAGTACTTC
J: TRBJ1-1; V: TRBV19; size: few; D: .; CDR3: CASSNEGELGKNTEAFF; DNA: TGTGCCAGTAGTAACGAAGGGGAATTGGGGAAGAACACTGAAGCTTTCTTT
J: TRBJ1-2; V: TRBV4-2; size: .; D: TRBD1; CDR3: CASSQEPQGNYGYTF; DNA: TGTGCCAGCAGCCAAGAACCACAGGGGAACTATGGCTACACCTTC
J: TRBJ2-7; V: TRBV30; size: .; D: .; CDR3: CAWKLATSPYEQYF; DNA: TGTGCCTGGAAGTTAGCGACGTCTCCTTACGAGCAGTACTTC
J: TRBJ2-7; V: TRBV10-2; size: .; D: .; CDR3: CASSQRVSGGEQYF; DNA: TGCGCCAGCAGCCAGCGGGTCTCAGGGGGCGAGCAGTACTTC
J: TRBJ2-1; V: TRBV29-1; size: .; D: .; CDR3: CSATRGRYNEQFF; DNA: TGCAGCGCGACTAGGGGCAGGTACAATGAGCAGTTCTTC
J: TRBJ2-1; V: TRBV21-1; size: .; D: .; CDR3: CASRCGEDCVSEQFF; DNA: TGTGCCAGCAGATGCGGGGAAGATTGTGTGAGTGAGCAGTTCTTC
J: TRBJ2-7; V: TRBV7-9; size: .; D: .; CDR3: CAGSLGPRAYEQYF; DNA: TGTGCCGGCAGCTTAGGTCCCAGGGCCTACGAGCAGTACTTC
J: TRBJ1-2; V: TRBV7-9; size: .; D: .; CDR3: CASSEGEGYTF; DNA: TGTGCCAGCAGCGAAGGAGAAGGCTACACCTTC
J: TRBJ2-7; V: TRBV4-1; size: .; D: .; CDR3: CASSQEQMLYEQYF; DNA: TGCGCCAGCAGCCAAGAACAGATGTTATACGAGCAGTACTTC
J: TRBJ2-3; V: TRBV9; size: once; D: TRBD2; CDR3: CASSEGAGGGTQYF; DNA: TGTGCCAGCAGTGAAGGTGCGGGCGGGGGTACGCAGTATTTT